This TCR beta chain was found in a study of blood T cell repertoires in COVID-19. Whole-study context: The United States, Italy and Spain provided the acute and convalescent COVID-19 samples.

This CDR3 has 17 amino acids. Per germline, CDR1 LNHNV and CDR2 YYDKDF (reference sequence). V lost 2 bases, J lost 8 bases, and 23 bases lay in between. As handled by the study authors: Reference gene primer amplification gave estimated nucleated cell counts. Data came from immunoSEQ multiplex PCR; TCRdb stores just in-frame clones and leaves some out. V and J calls and clone size are as listed in that table; D and trimming were resolved from the DNA. Found here are around 310,000 clones, about nine tenths of them singletons; the top ten hold around 12%. Material: peripheral blood. The gene calls are TRBV15 and TRBJ2-3, with D tentatively TRBD2 (7 bases). This clonotype was obtained from a woman aged 60-75 years with acute or convalescent COVID-19. In DNA, the CDR3 is TGTGCCACCAGCAGACTCTCCGGGGGGCATCGAGTCGCTACGCAGTATTTT. As protein: CATSRLSGGHRVATQYF.